This TCR beta chain was found in a study of T cell responses to AZD1222 COVID-19 vaccine. Study-wide context: Doses given second, at about 4 or about 12 weeks, were pooled.

CDR1 and CDR2 (germline): SEHNR, FQNEAQ (reference sequence). The CDR3 is made up of 15 amino acids. Trimming stripped 7 bases from V and 1 base from J, with 13 bases between. Study results and limitations: Repertoire sampling occurred only after the peak T cell response.

This clone was recorded once. Its antigen is as yet unknown. Method: immunoSEQ multiplex PCR; TCRdb's copy keeps in-frame clones and lacks some. Among some 120,000 clones listed, around 90% were seen once. This specimen was peripheral blood, taken on day 0 of AZD1222 vaccination. The sequence was collected from an adult in good health. The chain couples TRBV7-9 to TRBJ2-2, with D maybe TRBD2 (5 bases). In DNA form, the CDR3 reads TGTGCCAGCACGCCCGAGGGATTGAACACCGGGGAGCTGTTTTTT. Residues: CASTPEGLNTGELFF.